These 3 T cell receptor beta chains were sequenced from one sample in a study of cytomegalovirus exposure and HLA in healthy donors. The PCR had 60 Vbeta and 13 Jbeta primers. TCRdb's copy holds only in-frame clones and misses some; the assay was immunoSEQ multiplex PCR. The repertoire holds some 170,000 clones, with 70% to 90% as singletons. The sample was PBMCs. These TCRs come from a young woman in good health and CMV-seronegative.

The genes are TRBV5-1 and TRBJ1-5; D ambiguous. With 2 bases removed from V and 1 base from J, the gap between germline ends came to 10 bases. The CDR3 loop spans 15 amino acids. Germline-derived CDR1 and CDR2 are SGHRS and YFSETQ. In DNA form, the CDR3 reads TGCGCCAGCAGCTTTAGATTTAAGAGCAATCAGCCCCAGCATTTT. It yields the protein CASSFRFKSNQPQHF.

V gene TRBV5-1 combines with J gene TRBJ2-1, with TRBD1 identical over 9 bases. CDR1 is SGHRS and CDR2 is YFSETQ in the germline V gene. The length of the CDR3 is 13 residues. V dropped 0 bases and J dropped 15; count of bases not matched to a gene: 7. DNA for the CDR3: TGCGCCAGCAGCTTGGCCGGGACAGGGCCCCTGTTCTTC. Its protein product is CASSLAGTGPLFF.

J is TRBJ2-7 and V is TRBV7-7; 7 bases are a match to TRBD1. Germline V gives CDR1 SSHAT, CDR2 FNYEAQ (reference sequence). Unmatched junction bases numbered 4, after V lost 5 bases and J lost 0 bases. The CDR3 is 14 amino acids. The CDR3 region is CASSPDRVSYEQYF. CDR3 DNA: TGTGCCAGCAGCCCTGACAGGGTCTCCTACGAGCAGTACTTC.